The clone carrying this T cell receptor beta chain was seen at least ten times. The data are from a study of T cells after yellow fever vaccination. CDR3 length equals 14 residues. CDR1 is WNHNN and CDR2 is SYGVQD in the germline V gene (reference sequence). V lost 4 bases and J lost 4; bases outside the gene matches: 0. Study findings and constraints: Sorted memory subsets on day 0 showed almost all vaccine-responding clonotypes to be undetectable. Across the CD4 and CD8 compartments, a small share of clonotypes was present in both.

UMIs and a universal primer site were added when TCR cDNA was made by 5'RACE template switching. TCRdb used MiXCR to reprocess the 5' RACE reads, holding one entry per CDR3 protein. The sample holds approximately 22,000 distinct CDR3 sequences, 5.2% seen once. This chain connects TRBV10-1 to TRBJ2-2; 10 bases are a match to TRBD1. The material was PBMCs, either bulk or a sorted T-cell subset (CD4+, CD8+, memory, or dextramer-sorted; not recorded which), obtained around 45 days after the first yellow fever vaccination. This clonotype was sampled from a man aged 18 to 30 who received the YFV17D yellow fever vaccine. The CDR3 DNA sequence: TGCGCCAGCAGTGGGACAGGGGGCACCGGGGAGCTGTTTTTT. As protein: CASSGTGGTGELFF.